Below are 21 T cell receptor beta chains sequenced from a single sample in a study of Tregs in tolerant kidney transplant recipients. Clones were sequenced by immunoSEQ multiplex PCR, and TCRdb holds only the in-frame ones, with some missing. The sample includes around 75,000 clones, less than 90% of them seen just once. The sequenced sample was CD4+ T cells from blood, obtained before the transplant. The receptors shown here come from a human donor who received a combined kidney and bone marrow transplant.

This chain connects TRBV7-9 to TRBJ2-1, with a possible D match to TRBD2 (5 bases). V was cut by 5 bases and J by 7 bases, with 18 bases left in between. This CDR3 comprises 15 residues. In germline, CDR1 is SEHNR, CDR2 FQNEAQ (reference sequence). The CDR3 loop is CASSPQAIRGNEQFF. The CDR3 DNA reads TGTGCCAGCAGCCCCCAAGCTATTAGAGGGAATGAGCAGTTCTTC.

This chain links TRBV19 with TRBJ1-4; D is unresolved. The CDR3 is 14 amino acids. The V and J ends lost 5 bases and 1 base respectively, with 8 bases between them. Germline CDR1 reads LNHDA; CDR2 reads SQIVND (reference sequence). The CDR3 nucleotides read TGTGCCAGTAGTCGGGAAGGAACTAATGAAAAACTGTTTTTT. This codes for CASSREGTNEKLFF.

The chain carries TRBV7-2 and TRBJ2-1; unclear D gene. V was pared by 5 bases and J by 7 bases, with 18 bases between. The CDR3 covers 15 residues. The germline gives CDR1 SGHTA, CDR2 FQGNSA. The CDR3 DNA reads as TGTGCCAGCAGCCGCGATGGCGCGGCCCGTAATGAGCAGTTCTTC. It specifies CASSRDGAARNEQFF.

This sequence joins TRBV5-1 and TRBJ2-5; 7 bases are a match to TRBD1. The CDR3 spans 15 residues. Trimming at V came to 0 bases and at J to 4 bases, leaving 6 bases not matched to a gene. Germline CDR1 is SGHRS and CDR2 is YFSETQ. The CDR3 DNA reads as TGCGCCAGCAGCTTGGCCCAAAGGACAGGAGAGACCCAGTACTTC. Protein product: CASSLAQRTGETQYF.

The chain carries TRBV7-2 and TRBJ2-3, with 9 bases matching TRBD2. CDR1 is SGHTA and CDR2 is FQGNSA in the germline V gene. This CDR3 comprises 16 residues. Trimming cost V 3 bases and J 2 bases; bases outside gene matches: 6. The CDR3 is CASSLASGTPTDTQYF. The CDR3 DNA is TGTGCCAGCAGCTTGGCTAGCGGGACACCCACAGATACGCAGTATTTT.

The rearrangement links TRBV27 to TRBJ2-7; D is possibly TRBD1 (5 bases). V shed 5 bases and J shed 0 bases, with 17 bases lying between them. Germline V gene lookup returns CDR1 MNHEY and CDR2 SMNVEV (reference sequence). The CDR3 is made up of 16 amino acids. The chain's CDR3 is CASSPLGNGASYEQYF. The CDR3 bases are TGTGCCAGCAGTCCCCTAGGTAATGGGGCCTCCTACGAGCAGTACTTC.

The chain carries TRBV18 and TRBJ2-5; 7 bases map to TRBD1. The germline V gene encodes CDR1 KGHSH and CDR2 LQKENI. After removal of 3 bases from V and 0 bases from J, the junction contained 4 bases not matched to a gene. The CDR3 runs to 15 residues. CDR3 sequence: CASSPRQGHQETQYF. The CDR3 DNA sequence: TGTGCCAGCTCACCCAGACAGGGTCACCAAGAGACCCAGTACTTC.

The CDR3 bases are TGTGCCGGGGGGAGTTTTGGCGGGGAGCTGTTTTTT. This encodes CAGGSFGGELFF. The chain recombines TRBV11-2 with TRBJ2-2; perhaps TRBD2 as D (6 bases). V lost 11 bases and J 7 bases, leaving 14 bases between the germline ends. Germline CDR1 SGHAT, CDR2 FQNNGV. The CDR3 is 12 residues long. The entire variable domain, with the rest obtained from reference TRBV11-2 and TRBJ2-2, is as follows: EAGVAQSPRYKIIEKRQSVAFWCNPISGHATLYWYQQILGQGPKLLIQFQNNGVVDDSQLPKDRFSAERLKGVDSTLKIQPAKLEDSAVYLCAGGSFGGELFFGEGSRLTVL.

This chain uses TRBV5-5 with TRBJ2-5; TRBD2 agrees at 7 bases. The germline V gene has CDR1 SGHKS and CDR2 YYEKEE (reference sequence). V lost 3 bases and J lost 1; bases outside the gene matches: 12. The CDR3 totals 17 residues. The CDR3 bases are TGTGCCAGCAGCTCAGGTGTGACAGCGGGGCTCCAAGAGACCCAGTACTTC. This translates into CASSSGVTAGLQETQYF.

V gene TRBV29-1 combines with J gene TRBJ1-3, with TRBD1 matching 11 bases. The V and J ends lost 4 bases and 2 bases, in that order; junction bases with no gene match: 4. Germline V gene sequence: CDR1 SQVTM, CDR2 ANQGSEA. The CDR3 loop spans 15 amino acids. The CDR3 sequence is CSVARDRGTGNTIYF. The CDR3 DNA is TGCAGCGTTGCCCGGGACAGGGGGACTGGAAACACCATATATTTT.

The CDR3 loop is CASSVAGLAGVSEQFF. CDR3 in DNA: TGTGCCAGCAGCGTAGCCGGACTAGCGGGAGTTAGTGAGCAGTTCTTC. This chain uses TRBV9 with TRBJ2-1; 13 bases agree with TRBD2. CDR3 size: 16 residues. V lost 0 bases and J lost 9; bases outside the gene matches: 6. Per the germline V gene, CDR1 is SGDLS and CDR2 is YYNGEE.

This clone has only one observation. The chain combines TRBV6-6 with TRBJ2-7, with TRBD2 identical over 7 bases. Germline V lookup: CDR1 MNHNY, CDR2 SVGAGI (reference sequence). This CDR3 is 14 amino acids long. The J segment lost 2 bases and the V segment lost 6 bases, leaving 7 bases of the junction unmatched. The CDR3: CASRRDYQAYEQYF. CDR3 coding DNA: TGTGCCAGCAGGAGGGACTATCAAGCCTACGAGCAGTACTTC.

V usage is TRBV29-1 and J usage is TRBJ2-5, with D maybe TRBD2 (6 bases). The germline V gene has CDR1 SQVTM and CDR2 ANQGSEA. V lost 5 bases, J lost 4 bases, and 14 bases lay in between. CDR3 size: 13 residues. The CDR3 region has the DNA TGCAGCGTTACCCGGGTGGGGGGAGAGACCCAGTACTTC. This sequence encodes CSVTRVGGETQYF.

The chain couples TRBV7-3 to TRBJ2-1; D is unclear. V was pared by 5 bases and J by 4 bases, with 12 bases between. Germline-derived CDR1 and CDR2 are SGHTA and FQGTGA. The CDR3 length is 14 residues. CDR3 DNA sequence: TGTGCCAGCAGCCCCCGCGGAGCTTACAATGAGCAGTTCTTC. Its protein product is CASSPRGAYNEQFF.

The gene calls are TRBV19 and TRBJ1-4, with 7 bases matching TRBD1. V lost 4 bases, J lost 5 bases, and 7 bases stayed unmatched. The CDR3 runs to 15 residues. Germline CDR1 is LNHDA and CDR2 is SQIVND (reference sequence). Here the CDR3 DNA reads TGTGCCAGTAGTACTACAGGGGCCTCAAATGAAAAACTGTTTTTT. Translated, it gives CASSTTGASNEKLFF.

The chain joins TRBV5-1 to TRBJ2-5, with D maybe TRBD1 (6 bases). CDR1 is SGHRS, CDR2 YFSETQ, per germline. The CDR3 contains 15 residues. Trimming cost V 4 bases and J 4 bases, with 17 bases left between them. The CDR3 reads CASSIRHGGGETQYF. CDR3 bases: TGCGCCAGCAGCATCCGTCATGGGGGCGGAGAGACCCAGTACTTC.

This chain uses TRBV6-5 with TRBJ2-1, with a possible D match to TRBD2 (6 bases). Trimming cost V 8 bases and J 3 bases, with 14 bases left between them. The CDR3 totals 14 residues. Germline V gene data show CDR1 as MNHEY and CDR2 as SVGAGI. The CDR3 DNA reads as TGTGCCAGCCAACTAGCTCCTGGCTACAATGAGCAGTTCTTC. This gives the protein CASQLAPGYNEQFF.

The chain joins TRBV11-2 to TRBJ1-5; D call uncertain. The CDR3 runs to 14 residues. The germline V and J ends were trimmed by 2 bases and 3 bases, with 8 bases remaining between them. From germline, CDR1 is SGHAT and CDR2 FQNNGV. CDR3 DNA sequence: TGTGCCAGCAGCTTATTTGGCAACAATCAGCCCCAGCATTTT. Protein sequence: CASSLFGNNQPQHF.

The chain is built from TRBV6-5 and TRBJ2-7; TRBD2 matches 9 bases. The ends lost 0 bases at V and 6 bases at J; junction bases unmatched: 6. The CDR3 spans 15 residues. Germline lookup yields CDR1 MNHEY and CDR2 SVGAGI. For the CDR3, the DNA is TGTGCCAGCAGTTACTCGGCTAGCGGGATAGGCGAGCAGTACTTC. The encoded protein is CASSYSASGIGEQYF.

This chain joins TRBV7-9 and TRBJ1-1, with D unresolved. The CDR3 covers 18 residues. Per the germline V gene, CDR1 is SEHNR and CDR2 is FQNEAQ (reference sequence). Between the trimmed V and J ends, which lost 5 bases and 2 bases, there was a span of 24 bases. The CDR3 region is CASSPRSGYATPNTEAFF. In DNA form, the CDR3 reads TGTGCCAGCAGCCCAAGGTCCGGGTATGCAACTCCAAACACTGAAGCTTTCTTT.

The rearrangement uses TRBV29-1 and TRBJ2-5, with D tentatively TRBD1 (5 bases). Germline loops: CDR1 SQVTM, CDR2 ANQGSEA. Trimming cost V 6 bases and J 4 bases, with 12 bases left between them. This CDR3 has 12 residues. The CDR3 spells CSVALGLETQYF. The DNA for the CDR3 is TGCAGCGTCGCCCTGGGGCTAGAGACCCAGTACTTC.